This T cell receptor beta chain was captured by sequencing in a study of T cell repertoires in cytomegalovirus infection. Study-wide context: Indicated by public TCR beta signatures were CMV infection and matching HLA type.

TCRdb analysed the reads with MiXCR anew, one entry per CDR3 protein. In the table there are approximately 200,000 distinct CDR3 sequences, 28% of which are singletons. Study-wide points: The study identified carriers of CMV plus the relevant HLA from cumulative public TCR beta family frequency. The ex vivo response was dominated by HLA-C-restricted CMV-specific TCR beta clonotypes.

There are many counts of this clonotype. Its antigen is not identified. The sequence derives from a human donor in good health (CMV status not recorded). Some clones in this sample may be carry-over from other donors' samples. Specimen: PBMCs.

In nucleotides, the CDR3 is TGTGCCAGCAGCCCCCGTAACTATGGCTACACCTTC. It encodes CASSPRNYGYTF. The rearrangement links TRBV7-2 to TRBJ1-2; D not certain. There are 12 residues in the CDR3. CDR1 SGHTA and CDR2 FQGNSA come from the germline V gene. V gave up 5 bases and J gave up 1 base, with 5 bases separating them. Based on the CDR3 plus reference TRBV7-2 and TRBJ1-2, the full variable domain is GAGVSQSPSNKVTEKGKDVELRCDPISGHTALYWYRQSLGQGLEFLIYFQGNSAPDKSGLPSDRFSAERTGGSVSTLTIQRTQQEDSAVYLCASSPRNYGYTFGSGTRLTVV.